These 27 T cell receptor beta chains share one sample of origin, sequenced in a study of regulatory T cells in long-lasting Graves disease. CDR3-region Arm-PCR and iRepertoire HTBI primers produced the TCR beta libraries. MiXCR was run by TCRdb on the multiplex PCR reads, yielding one entry per CDR3 protein. The sample contains approximately 400,000 distinct CDR3 sequences, 20% of which appear only once. This sample's time point: persistent/refractory GD, antithyroid drugs over 5 years with positive TRAb. Preparation of the TCR library used RNA extracted from PBMCs. Sequenced material: peripheral blood mononuclear cells (PBMCs), taken when the disease was refractory, from a patient treated with antithyroid drugs. The receptors originated from a female donor with Graves disease.

V gene TRBV24-1 combines with J gene TRBJ2-2; 9 positions match TRBD1. V lost 7 bases to trimming and J lost 4 bases; unmatched junction nucleotides: 3. This CDR3 is 14 amino acids long. The V gene's germline CDR1 is KGHDR and CDR2 SFDVKD. The CDR3 DNA follows: TGTGCCACCAGAGGGACAGGGTCCACCGGGGAGCTGTTTTTT. Translating gives CATRGTGSTGELFF.

The chain recombines TRBV13 with TRBJ2-7, with 7 bases matching TRBD1. The J segment lost 6 bases and the V segment lost 2 bases, leaving 7 bases of the junction unmatched. CDR1 is PRHDT, CDR2 FYEKMQ, per germline (reference sequence). CDR3 size: 14 residues. The CDR3 DNA follows: TGTGCCAGCAGCTTAAACAGGGGCAGGGGCGAGCAGTACTTC. Translated, it gives CASSLNRGRGEQYF.

This clonotype appeared many times. The DNA of the CDR3 is TGTGCCAGCAGTTTAACGAGGGGGAAGGATCAGCCCCAGCATTTT. Translated, it gives CASSLTRGKDQPQHF. The chain links TRBV28 to TRBJ1-5; a possible D gene is TRBD1 (6 bases). The germline V and J ends were trimmed by 2 bases and 5 bases, with 13 bases remaining between them. Looked up from germline, CDR1 is MDHEN and CDR2 is SYDVKM. The CDR3 totals 15 residues.

This clonotype appeared a few times. This rearrangement joins TRBV19 to TRBJ2-7, with D possibly TRBD1 on 6 matching bases. Germline values: CDR1 LNHDA, CDR2 SQIVND (reference sequence). The CDR3 spans 14 residues. V lost 3 bases, J lost 2 bases, and 11 bases lay in between. The DNA for the CDR3 is TGTGCCAGTAGTATTCAGACAGGCACCTACGAGCAGTACTTC. This codes for CASSIQTGTYEQYF. Full variable domain (rest looked up from reference TRBV19 and TRBJ2-7): DGGITQSPKYLFRKEGQNVTLSCEQNLNHDAMYWYRQDPGQGLRLIYYSQIVNDFQKGDIAEGYSVSREKKESFPLTVTSAQKNPTAFYLCASSIQTGTYEQYFGPGTRLTVT.

A few counts support this clonotype. The chain carries TRBV20-1 and TRBJ1-6, with unresolved D. Trimming took off 0 bases at V and 6 bases at J, with 9 bases between the two ends. Germline V gene data show CDR1 as DFQATT and CDR2 as SNEGSKA (reference sequence). The CDR3 is made up of 14 amino acids. CDR3 sequence reads: CSARESLFNSPLHF. The CDR3 DNA follows: TGCAGTGCTAGAGAAAGCCTCTTTAATTCACCCCTCCACTTT.

The chain joins TRBV13 to TRBJ1-4; 7 bases line up with TRBD1. This CDR3 has 16 amino acids. J gave up 4 bases and V 5 bases, and 10 bases lay outside the gene matches. Germline CDR1 PRHDT, CDR2 FYEKMQ (reference sequence). CDR3: CASSNKAGTDNEKLFF. DNA for the CDR3: TGTGCCAGCAGCAATAAGGCCGGGACAGATAATGAAAAACTGTTTTTT.

This clonotype has only a few counts. The gene calls are TRBV20-1 and TRBJ1-2; D possibly corresponds to TRBD1 (5 bases). The germline CDR1 and CDR2 sequences are DFQATT and SNEGSKA (reference sequence). V lost 5 bases, J lost 3 bases, and 16 bases lay in between. This CDR3 is 14 amino acids long. The CDR3 DNA follows: TGCAGTGCTCGGGGGACGGACGGGTACTATGGCTACACCTTC. It is translated as CSARGTDGYYGYTF.

This chain connects TRBV29-1 to TRBJ1-5; D is possibly TRBD1 (6 bases). The CDR3 totals 13 residues. Looked up from germline, CDR1 is SQVTM and CDR2 is ANQGSEA. Trimming removed 6 bases at V and 7 bases at J, with 16 bases between. The CDR3 DNA reads TGCAGCGTGGGGGGGGGCTCGGGGCAGCCCCAGCATTTT. Translation gives CSVGGGSGQPQHF. The full variable domain, completed using reference TRBV29-1 and TRBJ1-5, is SAVISQKPSRDICQRGTSLTIQCQVDSQVTMMFWYRQQPGQSLTLIATANQGSEATYESGFVIDKFPISRPNLTFSTLTVSNMSPEDSSIYLCSVGGGSGQPQHFGDGTRLSIL.

This clonotype was counted many times. The J gene is TRBJ2-2, the V gene TRBV28, with D perhaps TRBD2 (5 bases). Germline loops: CDR1 MDHEN, CDR2 SYDVKM. The CDR3 length is 12 residues. V was clipped by 8 bases and J by 4 bases, with 8 bases between them. CDR3: CASRGFTGELFF. The DNA for the CDR3 is TGTGCCAGCCGCGGGTTCACCGGGGAGCTGTTTTTT.

The chain has TRBV19 and TRBJ2-1; D might be TRBD2 (5 bases). Germline V gene data show CDR1 as LNHDA and CDR2 as SQIVND (reference sequence). CDR3 size: 14 residues. Trimming removed 5 bases at V and 4 bases at J, with 12 bases between. The CDR3 DNA is TGTGCCAGTAGTCTGGCTAGCCGATACAATGAGCAGTTCTTC. Protein: CASSLASRYNEQFF.

This clonotype was observed many times. The CDR3 DNA sequence: TGTGCCAGCAGTTCATTTAGCGGGACCTCCTCCTACGAGCAGTACTTC. It codes for CASSSFSGTSSYEQYF. V and J are TRBV28 and TRBJ2-7; 8 nucleotides line up with TRBD2. V dropped 4 bases and J dropped 0; count of bases not matched to a gene: 8. The germline V gene encodes CDR1 MDHEN and CDR2 SYDVKM. This CDR3 has 16 amino acids.

This clonotype was detected only a few times. V and J are TRBV4-1 and TRBJ2-7; TRBD2 is a possible D gene (6 bases). The CDR3 has 14 residues. Trimming took off 1 base at V and 4 bases at J, with 11 bases between the two ends. Germline V gene data show CDR1 as MGHRA and CDR2 as YSYEKL. The CDR3 region is CASSQGTLAYEQYF. In nucleotides, the CDR3 is TGCGCCAGCAGCCAAGGGACCCTAGCGTACGAGCAGTACTTC.

This chain links TRBV27 with TRBJ2-7; D remains unclear. Germline V gives CDR1 MNHEY, CDR2 SMNVEV (reference sequence). CDR3 length equals 16 residues. Deletions cut 2 bases from V and 5 bases from J, with 19 bases between. In DNA form, the CDR3 reads TGTGCCAGCAGTTTAGGATCAGACGGTTCTCCTAACGAGCAGTACTTC. Translated: CASSLGSDGSPNEQYF.

This rearrangement joins TRBV4-2 to TRBJ2-2; D remains ambiguous. The ends were cut back, 1 base at V and 3 bases at J, with 9 bases in the middle. This CDR3 comprises 15 residues. Germline loops: CDR1 LGHNA, CDR2 YNFKEQ. The CDR3 DNA is TGTGCCAGCAGCCAAGGGCAGGCCGACACCGGGGAGCTGTTTTTT. This gives the protein CASSQGQADTGELFF.

V is TRBV20-1 and J is TRBJ2-7; 7 nucleotides align to TRBD1. From germline, CDR1 is DFQATT and CDR2 SNEGSKA (reference sequence). The junction had 9 bases not matched to a gene; V was cut back by 1 base and J by 0 bases. This CDR3 is built from 16 residues. The CDR3 loop is CSARVKDRTFSYEQYF. Here the CDR3 DNA reads TGCAGTGCTAGAGTGAAGGACAGGACATTCTCCTACGAGCAGTACTTC.

This chain uses TRBV2 with TRBJ2-5, with a weak D call TRBD2 (7 bases). CDR1 and CDR2 (germline): SNHLY, FYNNEI. This CDR3 contains 12 residues. CDR3: CAGGRNQETQYF. CDR3 sequence (DNA): TGTGCGGGGGGGCGGAACCAAGAGACCCAGTACTTC.

This clonotype was counted between two and nine times. The chain uses TRBV25-1 and TRBJ2-5; 10 nucleotides agree with TRBD2. V dropped 4 bases and J dropped 2; count of bases not matched to a gene: 10. This CDR3 contains 17 residues. Per germline, CDR1 MGHDK and CDR2 SYGVNS. In nucleotides, the CDR3 is TGTGCCAGCAGTGTACTGATACGGACTAGCGGACAAGAGACCCAGTACTTC. Its translation is CASSVLIRTSGQETQYF. Drawing the rest from reference TRBV25-1 and TRBJ2-5, the complete variable domain is EADIYQTPRYLVIGTGKKITLECSQTMGHDKMYWYQQDPGMELHLIHYSYGVNSTEKGDLSSESTVSRIRTEHFPLTLESARPSHTSQYLCASSVLIRTSGQETQYFGPGTRLLVL.

Notes on this clonotype: Being one base from a much bigger clone, this may be a read error. The rearrangement joins TRBV6-1 to TRBJ1-1; 7 nucleotides line up with TRBD1. In germline, CDR1 is MNHNS, CDR2 SASEGT. The V and J ends lost 9 bases and 1 base, in that order; junction bases with no gene match: 5. The CDR3 has 13 amino acids. The CDR3 bases are TGTGCCAGTCCTCGACAGGGGAACACTGAAGCTTTCTTT. Its translation: CASPRQGNTEAFF.

As for this clonotype: The conserved phenylalanine or tryptophan is not found at the CDR3 terminus, so this likely reflects a read error. The chain links TRBV10-3 to TRBJ2-7; D could derive from TRBD1 or TRBD2 (7 bases each). CDR1 is ENHRY, CDR2 SYGVKD, per germline. This CDR3 is built from 13 residues. Trimming removed 10 bases from V and 0 bases from J, with 13 bases in between. The CDR3 DNA sequence: TGTGCCACCCAGGGGGGGAGCTCCTACGAGCAGTACATC. Its translation: CATQGGSSYEQYI.

This clonotype came up many times. The V call is TRBV19, the J call TRBJ1-1, with D possibly being TRBD1 (5 bases). The ends were cut back, 6 bases at V and 0 bases at J, with 8 bases in the middle. This CDR3 region has 13 residues. Germline-derived CDR1 and CDR2 are LNHDA and SQIVND (reference sequence). In nucleotides, the CDR3 is TGTGCCAGTAGGGCAGGGATGAACACTGAAGCTTTCTTT. Residues: CASRAGMNTEAFF.

This clonotype was detected only a few times. The chain links TRBV29-1 to TRBJ1-2, with 9 nucleotides matching TRBD1. J gave up 2 bases and V 4 bases, and 8 bases lay outside the gene matches. CDR1 is SQVTM and CDR2 is ANQGSEA in the germline V gene. The CDR3 has 15 amino acids. In nucleotides, the CDR3 is TGCAGCGTTGCCGCGGGGACAGGGCGCAACTATGGCTACACCTTC. This translates into CSVAAGTGRNYGYTF.

The table lists this clonotype with many counts. The chain joins TRBV28 to TRBJ1-1, with D hard to call. The V and J ends lost 6 bases and 1 base respectively, with 9 bases between them. Per the germline V gene, CDR1 is MDHEN and CDR2 is SYDVKM. This CDR3 is 13 amino acids long. The chain's CDR3 is CASSLLQNTEAFF. The CDR3 bases are TGTGCCAGCAGCTTGCTACAGAACACTGAAGCTTTCTTT.

The rearrangement joins TRBV7-2 to TRBJ1-2, with a weak D call TRBD1 (5 bases). V shed 2 bases and J shed 6 bases, with 19 bases lying between them. Germline V lookup: CDR1 SGHTA, CDR2 FQGNSA. The CDR3 runs 16 residues. This chain's CDR3 is CASSLPTEGLLNGYTF. CDR3 in DNA: TGTGCCAGCAGCTTACCGACAGAGGGTCTCTTAAATGGCTACACCTTC.

This clonotype showed up many times. The CDR3 nucleotides read TGTGCCAGCAGCTTAGGGGGCCTGGGAACTGAAGCTTTCTTT. It encodes CASSLGGLGTEAFF. This rearrangement joins TRBV7-9 to TRBJ1-1; D is perhaps TRBD1 (5 bases). Between the trimmed V and J ends, which lost 1 base and 5 bases, there was a span of 11 bases. The CDR3 extends over 14 amino acids. Germline V gene sequence: CDR1 SEHNR, CDR2 FQNEAQ (reference sequence).

As concerns this clonotype: At one end the junction does not follow the germline gene, possibly because of a read error. This chain's CDR3 is CASSIQGGWQLQHF. In DNA form, the CDR3 reads TGTGCCAGTAGTATCCAGGGTGGGTGGCAGCTCCAGCATTTT. The chain employs TRBV19 and TRBJ1-5, with D tentatively TRBD1 (5 bases). The CDR3 spans 14 residues. The germline CDR1 and CDR2 sequences are LNHDA and SQIVND (reference sequence). Drawing the rest from reference TRBV19 and TRBJ1-5, the complete variable domain is DGGITQSPKYLFRKEGQNVTLSCEQNLNHDAMYWYRQDPGQGLRLIYYSQIVNDFQKGDIAEGYSVSREKKESFPLTVTSAQKNPTAFYLCASSIQGGWQLQHFGDGTRLSIL.

This rearrangement joins TRBV27 to TRBJ2-1, with D perhaps matching TRBD2 (6 bases). There are 16 residues in the CDR3. Trimming left V 5 bases short and J 9 bases short, with 23 bases between. The germline V gene has CDR1 MNHEY and CDR2 SMNVEV (reference sequence). CDR3 sequence (DNA): TGTGCCAGCAGTAGGGAGTTGGGACTGTTAATGAGTGAGCAGTTCTTC. Translated, it gives CASSRELGLLMSEQFF.

The chain joins TRBV4-3 to TRBJ2-5; 10 bases agree with TRBD2. The CDR3 spans 17 residues. Germline CDR1 is LGHNA and CDR2 is YSLEER. J was trimmed by 5 bases and V by 1 base; bases with no gene match: 10. The CDR3 DNA follows: TGCGCCAGCAGCCAAGGCGGGGCTAGCGGGAGAGGGGAGACCCAGTACTTC. Protein sequence: CASSQGGASGRGETQYF.